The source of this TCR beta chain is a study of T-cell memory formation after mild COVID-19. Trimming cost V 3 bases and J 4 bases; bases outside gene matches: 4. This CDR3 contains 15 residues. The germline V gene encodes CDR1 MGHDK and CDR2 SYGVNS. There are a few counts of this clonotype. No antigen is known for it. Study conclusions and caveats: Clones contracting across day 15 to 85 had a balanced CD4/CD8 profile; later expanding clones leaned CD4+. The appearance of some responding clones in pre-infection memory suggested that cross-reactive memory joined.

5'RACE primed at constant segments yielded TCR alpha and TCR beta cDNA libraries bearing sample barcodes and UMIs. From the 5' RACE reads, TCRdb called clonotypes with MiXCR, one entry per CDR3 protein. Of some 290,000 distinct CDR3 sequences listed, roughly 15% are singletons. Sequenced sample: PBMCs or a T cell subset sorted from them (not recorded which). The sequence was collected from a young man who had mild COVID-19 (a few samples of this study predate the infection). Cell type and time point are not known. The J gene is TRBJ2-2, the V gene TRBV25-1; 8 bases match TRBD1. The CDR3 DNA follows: TGTGCCAGCAGTGACCGGGACAGGACCACCGGGGAGCTGTTTTTT. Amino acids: CASSDRDRTTGELFF.